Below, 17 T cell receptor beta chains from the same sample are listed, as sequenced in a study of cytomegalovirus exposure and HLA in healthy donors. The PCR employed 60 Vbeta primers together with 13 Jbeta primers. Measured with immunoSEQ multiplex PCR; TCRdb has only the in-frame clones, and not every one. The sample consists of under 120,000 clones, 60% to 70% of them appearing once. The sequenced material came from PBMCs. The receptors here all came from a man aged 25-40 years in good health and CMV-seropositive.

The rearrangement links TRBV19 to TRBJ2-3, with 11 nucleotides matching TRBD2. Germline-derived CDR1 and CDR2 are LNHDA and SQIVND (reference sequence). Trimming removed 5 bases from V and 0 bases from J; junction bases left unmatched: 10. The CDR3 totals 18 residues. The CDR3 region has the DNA TGTGCCAGTAGTTGGCTAGCGGGGGGACTTACTAGCACAGATACGCAGTATTTT. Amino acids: CASSWLAGGLTSTDTQYF.

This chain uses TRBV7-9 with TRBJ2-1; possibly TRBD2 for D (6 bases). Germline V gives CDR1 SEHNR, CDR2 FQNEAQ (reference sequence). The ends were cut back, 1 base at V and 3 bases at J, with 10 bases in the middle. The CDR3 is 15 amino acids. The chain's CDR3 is CASSLGQGGYNEQFF. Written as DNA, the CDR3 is TGTGCCAGCAGCTTAGGTCAGGGAGGCTACAATGAGCAGTTCTTC. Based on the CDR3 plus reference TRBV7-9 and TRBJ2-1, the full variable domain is DTGVSQNPRHKITKRGQNVTFRCDPISEHNRLYWYRQTLGQGPEFLTYFQNEAQLEKSRLLSDRFSAERPKGSFSTLEIQRTEQGDSAMYLCASSLGQGGYNEQFFGPGTRLTVL.

CDR3 amino acids: CASSVHDEGDGYTF. CDR3 sequence (DNA): TGTGCCAGCAGCGTCCACGATGAGGGGGATGGCTACACCTTC. The chain combines TRBV9 with TRBJ1-2; a possible D gene is TRBD1 (6 bases). CDR1 SGDLS and CDR2 YYNGEE come from the germline V gene. V dropped 2 bases and J dropped 6 bases, with 14 bases sitting between them. The CDR3 has 14 residues.

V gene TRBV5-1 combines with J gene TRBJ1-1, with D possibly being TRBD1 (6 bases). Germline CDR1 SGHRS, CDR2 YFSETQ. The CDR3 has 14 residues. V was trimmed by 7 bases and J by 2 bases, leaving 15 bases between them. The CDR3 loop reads CASLPQGSNTEAFF. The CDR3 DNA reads TGCGCCAGCCTCCCACAGGGATCCAACACTGAAGCTTTCTTT. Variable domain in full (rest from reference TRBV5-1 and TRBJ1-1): KAGVTQTPRYLIKTRGQQVTLSCSPISGHRSVSWYQQTPGQGLQFLFEYFSETQRNKGNFPGRFSGRQFSNSRSEMNVSTLELGDSALYLCASLPQGSNTEAFFGQGTRLTVV.

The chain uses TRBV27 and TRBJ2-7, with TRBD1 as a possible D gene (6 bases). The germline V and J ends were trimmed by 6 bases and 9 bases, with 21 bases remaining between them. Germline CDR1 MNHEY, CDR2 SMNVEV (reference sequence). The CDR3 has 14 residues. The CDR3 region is CASRSRDTILGQYF. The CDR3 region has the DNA TGTGCCAGCAGAAGCAGGGACACCATACTTGGGCAGTACTTC.

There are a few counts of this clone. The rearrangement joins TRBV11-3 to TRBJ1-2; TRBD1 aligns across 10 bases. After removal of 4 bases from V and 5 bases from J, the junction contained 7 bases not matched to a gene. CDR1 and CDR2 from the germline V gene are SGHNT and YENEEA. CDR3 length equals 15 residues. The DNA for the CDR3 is TGTGCCAGCAGCTCCCGGACAGGGGGGGGATATGGCTACACCTTC. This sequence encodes CASSSRTGGGYGYTF.

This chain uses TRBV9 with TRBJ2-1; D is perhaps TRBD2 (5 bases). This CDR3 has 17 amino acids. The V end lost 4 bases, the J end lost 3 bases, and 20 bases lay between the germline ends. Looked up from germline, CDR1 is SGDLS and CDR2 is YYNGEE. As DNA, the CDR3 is TGTGCCAGCAGCTCAGAAACCGGTCCGGGGAGCTACAATGAGCAGTTCTTC. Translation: CASSSETGPGSYNEQFF.

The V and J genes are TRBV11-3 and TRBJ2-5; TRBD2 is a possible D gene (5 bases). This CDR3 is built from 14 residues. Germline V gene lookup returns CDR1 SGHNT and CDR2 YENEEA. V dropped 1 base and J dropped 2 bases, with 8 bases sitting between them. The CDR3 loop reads CASSLVGGQETQYF. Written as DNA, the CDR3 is TGTGCCAGCAGCTTAGTAGGAGGTCAAGAGACCCAGTACTTC.

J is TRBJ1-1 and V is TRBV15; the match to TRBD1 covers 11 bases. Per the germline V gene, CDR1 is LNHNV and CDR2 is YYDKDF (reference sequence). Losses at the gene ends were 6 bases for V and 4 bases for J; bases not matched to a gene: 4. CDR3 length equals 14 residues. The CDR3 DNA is TGTGCCACCAGGGACAGGGGGCAGGGCACTGAAGCTTTCTTT. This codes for CATRDRGQGTEAFF. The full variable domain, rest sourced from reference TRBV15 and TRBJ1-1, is DAMVIQNPRYQVTQFGKPVTLSCSQTLNHNVMYWYQQKSSQAPKLLFHYYDKDFNNEADTPDNFQSRRPNTSFCFLDIRSPGLGDTAMYLCATRDRGQGTEAFFGQGTRLTVV.

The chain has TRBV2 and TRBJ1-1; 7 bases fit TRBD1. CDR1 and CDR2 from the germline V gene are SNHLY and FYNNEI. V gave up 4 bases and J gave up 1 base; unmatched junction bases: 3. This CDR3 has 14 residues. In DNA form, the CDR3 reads TGTGCCAGCAGTGGGGGGACAGAGAACACTGAAGCTTTCTTT. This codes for CASSGGTENTEAFF.

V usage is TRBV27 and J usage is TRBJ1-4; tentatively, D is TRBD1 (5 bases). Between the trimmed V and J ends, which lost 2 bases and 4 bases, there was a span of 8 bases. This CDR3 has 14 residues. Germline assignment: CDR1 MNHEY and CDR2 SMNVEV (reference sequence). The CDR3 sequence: CASSLRGHNEKLFF. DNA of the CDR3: TGTGCCAGCAGTTTAAGAGGACATAATGAAAAACTGTTTTTT.

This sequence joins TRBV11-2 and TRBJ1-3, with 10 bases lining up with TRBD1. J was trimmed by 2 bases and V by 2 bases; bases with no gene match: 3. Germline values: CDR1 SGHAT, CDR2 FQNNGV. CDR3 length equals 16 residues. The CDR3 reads CASSLPGQGTGNTIYF. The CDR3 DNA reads TGTGCCAGCAGCTTACCGGGACAGGGGACTGGAAACACCATATATTTT.

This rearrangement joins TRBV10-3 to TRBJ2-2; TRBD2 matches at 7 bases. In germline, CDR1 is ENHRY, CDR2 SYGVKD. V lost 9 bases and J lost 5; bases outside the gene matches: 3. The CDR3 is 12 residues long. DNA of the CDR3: TGTGCCATTCTAGCGGCTACCGGGGAGCTGTTTTTT. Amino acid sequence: CAILAATGELFF.

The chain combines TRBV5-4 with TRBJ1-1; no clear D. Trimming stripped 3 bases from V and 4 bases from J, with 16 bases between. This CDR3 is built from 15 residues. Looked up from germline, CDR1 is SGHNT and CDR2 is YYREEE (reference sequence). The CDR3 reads CASSSPTRGSTEAFF. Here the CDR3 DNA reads TGTGCCAGCAGCTCCCCGACCCGGGGATCCACTGAAGCTTTCTTT.

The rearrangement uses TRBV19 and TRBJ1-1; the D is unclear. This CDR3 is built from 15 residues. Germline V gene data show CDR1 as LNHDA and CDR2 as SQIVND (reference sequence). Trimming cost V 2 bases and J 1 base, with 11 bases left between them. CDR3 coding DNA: TGTGCCAGTAGTATATCTGGGCAGGCGAACACTGAAGCTTTCTTT. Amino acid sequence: CASSISGQANTEAFF.

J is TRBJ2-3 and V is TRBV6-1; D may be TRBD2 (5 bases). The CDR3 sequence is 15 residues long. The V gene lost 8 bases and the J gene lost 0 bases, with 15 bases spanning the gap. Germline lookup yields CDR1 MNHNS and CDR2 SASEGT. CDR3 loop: CASRQISGSTDTQYF. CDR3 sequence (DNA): TGTGCCAGCCGACAAATAAGCGGTAGCACAGATACGCAGTATTTT.

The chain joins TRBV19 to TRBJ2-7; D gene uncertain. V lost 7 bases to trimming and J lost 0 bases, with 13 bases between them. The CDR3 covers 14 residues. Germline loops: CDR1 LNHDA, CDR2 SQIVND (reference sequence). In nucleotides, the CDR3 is TGTGCCAGTACCGAGACGGGTAGCTCCTACGAGCAGTACTTC. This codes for CASTETGSSYEQYF. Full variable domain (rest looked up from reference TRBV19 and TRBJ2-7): DGGITQSPKYLFRKEGQNVTLSCEQNLNHDAMYWYRQDPGQGLRLIYYSQIVNDFQKGDIAEGYSVSREKKESFPLTVTSAQKNPTAFYLCASTETGSSYEQYFGPGTRLTVT.